A selection of T cell receptor beta chains follows, all from one sample in a study of PD-L1 blockade in urothelial cancer. Produced via immunoSEQ multiplex PCR; TCRdb's table is partial and in-frame only. This table has around 14,000 clones, around 89% appearing once. This material consisted of PBMCs, taken around atezolizumab (anti-PD-L1) treatment. These receptors came from a man between 65 and 85 years old with urothelial cancer. The conserved cysteine and the conserved F or W are not part of the CDR3 here. The size entry is marked missing in some rows and otherwise reads once, few, many or a size class.

CDR3 protein: ASSPRPGSAHNEQF
clone size: -
V gene: TRBV5-4

CDR3 protein: ASSPPGRVENTIY
clone size: -
V gene: TRBV18

CDR3 protein: ASSWSLVAGANEKLF
clone size: -
V gene: TRBV2

CDR3 protein: ASRLGGQATEAF
clone size: once
V gene: TRBV6-5

CDR3 protein: ASSLDGWQPTYEQY
clone size: -
V gene: TRBV7-8

CDR3 protein: ASSESAGVGREQY
clone size: few
V gene: TRBV10-1

CDR3 protein: ASSLGGAPNTEAF
clone size: -
V gene: TRBV7-8

CDR3 protein: ASSLRRVPPYSNQPQH
clone size: -
V gene: TRBV27

CDR3 protein: ASSDGLAGAKEQF
clone size: few
V gene: TRBV2

CDR3 protein: ASSLDWTSGSEQY
clone size: -
V gene: TRBV5-4

CDR3 protein: ASWGTPNTGELF
clone size: -
V gene: TRBV19

CDR3 protein: ASSDYGHKKADTQY
clone size: -
V gene: TRBV10-2

CDR3 protein: ASSERLIQGINEKLF
clone size: -
V gene: TRBV2

CDR3 protein: ASSLDTGSSYEQY
clone size: -
V gene: TRBV5-4

CDR3 protein: ASSPLGQGQETQY
clone size: few
V gene: TRBV5-6

CDR3 protein: ASSPTWRDSPLH
clone size: -
V gene: TRBV6-5

CDR3 protein: ASSLGLGGSGTDTQY
clone size: -
V gene: TRBV5-4

CDR3 protein: ASTGGARETQY
clone size: -
V gene: TRBV5-4

CDR3 protein: ASSRGFGNQPQH
clone size: once
V gene: TRBV6-5

CDR3 protein: ASSVNSRVGSEQY
clone size: few
V gene: TRBV2

CDR3 protein: ASSFILAGENTGELF
clone size: -
V gene: TRBV27

CDR3 protein: ASSRADRGNEKLF
clone size: -
V gene: TRBV6-6

CDR3 protein: ASSLQEVRWRTTNEKLF
clone size: -
V gene: TRBV7-9

CDR3 protein: ASSQATGTIQY
clone size: -
V gene: TRBV6-4

CDR3 protein: AAARGEGTEAF
clone size: -
V gene: TRBV30

CDR3 protein: AWSTHALSPLH
clone size: -
V gene: TRBV30

CDR3 protein: ASSQGQSNEKLF
clone size: -
V gene: TRBV7-9

CDR3 protein: ASSLGQGHLGSEAF
clone size: -
V gene: TRBV5-1

CDR3 protein: ASSVLISVNTQY
clone size: -
V gene: TRBV2

CDR3 protein: ASSYKGVSNQPQH
clone size: -
V gene: TRBV10-3

CDR3 protein: ASSLGNTGSGNTIY
clone size: -
V gene: TRBV13

CDR3 protein: ASSSPGQGIYEQY
clone size: once
V gene: TRBV6-5

CDR3 protein: ASSPGQGWLQSSYEQY
clone size: -
V gene: TRBV18

CDR3 protein: ASSQEGDTNSNQPQH
clone size: once
V gene: TRBV4-1

CDR3 protein: ASGSIAYAGVSGANVLT
clone size: -
V gene: TRBV12-5

CDR3 protein: ASSLLAGESSGANVLT
clone size: -
V gene: TRBV5-1

CDR3 protein: ASSEQSRRAGGNTIY
clone size: -
V gene: TRBV6-1

CDR3 protein: ASSPGDRTYEQY
clone size: -
V gene: TRBV27

CDR3 protein: ASSLAGGQGYGQPQH
clone size: -
V gene: TRBV5-8

CDR3 protein: ASSLTHSPLH
clone size: -
V gene: TRBV28

CDR3 protein: ASSYSQRGGYEQY
clone size: -
V gene: TRBV6-6

CDR3 protein: ASSLSSLLYEQY
clone size: -
V gene: TRBV7-9

CDR3 protein: ASSLDRMGETQY
clone size: few
V gene: TRBV11-2

CDR3 protein: ASSSPTGVTDTQY
clone size: once
V gene: TRBV6-6

CDR3 protein: ASSQQGSNEQF
clone size: -
V gene: TRBV5-1

CDR3 protein: ASSWTENSPLH
clone size: -
V gene: TRBV5-5

CDR3 protein: ASSSQQGAGEQY
clone size: -
V gene: TRBV27

CDR3 protein: ASIRTGRNTEAF
clone size: -
V gene: TRBV2

CDR3 protein: ASSRGGAQANVLT
clone size: once
V gene: TRBV7-2